The 5 T cell receptor beta chains given below trace back to one sample, sequenced in a study of blood T cell repertoires in COVID-19. Some clones are missing from TCRdb's copy, which holds only in-frame ones; the method was immunoSEQ multiplex PCR. The sample includes a few hundred thousand clones, around nine tenths of them seen just once. Sequences were obtained from peripheral blood. These receptors came from a man aged 60-69 years who had recovered from COVID-19.

The rearrangement links TRBV2 to TRBJ2-7; D not resolved. The CDR3 runs 11 residues. V shed 4 bases and J shed 4 bases, with 5 bases lying between them. Germline V gives CDR1 SNHLY, CDR2 FYNNEI. CDR3 amino acids: CASSARYEQYF. In DNA form, the CDR3 reads TGTGCCAGCAGTGCCCGTTACGAGCAGTACTTC.

This rearrangement joins TRBV25-1 to TRBJ2-1; 9 bases are shared with TRBD2. CDR1 and CDR2 (germline): MGHDK, SYGVNS. The junction had 13 bases not matched to a gene; V was cut back by 4 bases and J by 3 bases. This CDR3 has 18 amino acids. The CDR3 protein is CASSASTSGRSLYNEQFF. The CDR3 coding sequence is TGTGCCAGCAGTGCCTCAACTAGCGGGCGAAGCCTCTACAATGAGCAGTTCTTC.

The chain is built from TRBV2 and TRBJ1-5; no clear D gene. Trimming took 6 bases from V and 0 from J, leaving 3 bases between them. CDR1 SNHLY and CDR2 FYNNEI come from the germline V gene. This CDR3 has 12 residues. As DNA, the CDR3 is TGTGCCAGCAGGTATAGCAATCAGCCCCAGCATTTT. Amino acid sequence: CASRYSNQPQHF.

The chain carries TRBV2 and TRBJ2-3; TRBD1 matches 10 bases. The CDR3 loop spans 15 amino acids. Losses at the gene ends were 6 bases for V and 5 bases for J; bases not matched to a gene: 8. Looked up from germline, CDR1 is SNHLY and CDR2 is FYNNEI. CDR3 in amino acids: CASRPRTGGKDTQYF. For the CDR3, the DNA is TGTGCCAGCAGGCCCAGGACAGGGGGGAAAGATACGCAGTATTTT. Based on the CDR3 plus reference TRBV2 and TRBJ2-3, the full variable domain is EPEVTQTPSHQVTQMGQEVILRCVPISNHLYFYWYRQILGQKVEFLVSFYNNEISEKSEIFDDQFSVERPDGSNFTLKIRSTKLEDSAMYFCASRPRTGGKDTQYFGPGTRLTVL.

The chain has TRBV28 and TRBJ2-7; the D gene is possibly TRBD2 (6 bases). The CDR3 extends over 13 amino acids. V gave up 6 bases and J gave up 3 bases, with 12 bases separating them. Germline lookup yields CDR1 MDHEN and CDR2 SYDVKM. The CDR3 DNA sequence: TGTGCCAGCAGCCGCTGGAGGGGCTACGAGCAGTACTTC. Protein: CASSRWRGYEQYF.